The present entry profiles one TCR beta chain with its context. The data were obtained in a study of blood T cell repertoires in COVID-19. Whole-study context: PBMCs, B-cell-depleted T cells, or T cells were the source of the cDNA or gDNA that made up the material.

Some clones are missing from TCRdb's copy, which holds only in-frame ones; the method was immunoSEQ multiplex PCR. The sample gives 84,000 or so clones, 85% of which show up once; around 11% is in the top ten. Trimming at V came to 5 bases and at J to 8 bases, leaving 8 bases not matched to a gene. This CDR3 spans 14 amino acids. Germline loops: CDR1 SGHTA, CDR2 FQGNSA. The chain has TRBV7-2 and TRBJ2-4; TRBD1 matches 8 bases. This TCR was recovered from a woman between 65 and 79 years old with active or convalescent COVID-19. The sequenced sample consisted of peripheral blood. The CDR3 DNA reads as TGTGCCAGCAGCCCCCTCCTACAGGGGGACATTCAGTACTTC. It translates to CASSPLLQGDIQYF.